This TCR beta chain appears in the sequencing data of a study of human T cells and chemical hapten exposure. MiXCR was run by TCRdb on the RACE reads, yielding one entry per CDR3 protein. The sample holds 80,000 to 100,000 distinct CDR3 sequences, approximately 9.3% seen once. The time point here: patch test 2, 6 weeks after DPC sensitization. Treatment described: therapeutic diphenylcyclopropenone sensitization with weekly scalp DPC. Germline V CDR1 and CDR2: SEHNR, FQNEAQ (reference sequence). Trimming pared 5 bases from V and 0 bases from J, leaving 11 bases between. This CDR3 spans 15 amino acids.

This chain joins TRBV7-9 and TRBJ1-5; possible D gene TRBD1, 5 bases. The sample in question was whole blood, obtained in connection with sensitization to the hapten diphenylcyclopropenone (DPC). The sequence was collected from a woman in her thirties or forties with alopecia areata. Some clones in this sample may be carry-over from other donors' samples. The CDR3 sequence: CASSPPGDSNQPQHF. The CDR3 DNA sequence: TGTGCCAGCAGCCCCCCGGGGGATAGCAATCAGCCCCAGCATTTT.